The clone carrying this T cell receptor (beta chain) was seen a handful of times. Its antigen is currently unknown. This sample is part of a study of T-cell memory formation after mild COVID-19. At the level of the study: Most TCR clusters belonged to a single donor.

Study outcomes and limitations: Clones contracting over day 15 to 85 were CD4/CD8 balanced, with later expanders leaning CD4+. Shrinking CD4+ clones resided mostly in CM and EM, and CD8+ ones in EMRA.

With 1 base removed from V and 4 bases from J, the gap between germline ends came to 16 bases. Germline CDR1 is SGDLS and CDR2 is YYNGEE. CDR3 length: 16 residues. TCRdb fed the 5' RACE reads into MiXCR, producing one record per CDR3 protein. Seen here are about 110,000 distinct CDR3 sequences, under 15% observed once, and the top ten hold around 25%. The J gene is TRBJ2-3, the V gene TRBV9, with D possibly TRBD2 on 5 matching bases. The receptor comes from an adult woman who had mild COVID-19 (a few samples of this study predate the infection). Cell type and time point are not known. The sequencing input was PBMCs or a T cell subset sorted from them (not recorded which). As DNA, the CDR3 is TGTGCCAGCAGCGTATACGCGGGCGACCCGCCAGATACGCAGTATTTT. It yields the protein CASSVYAGDPPDTQYF.